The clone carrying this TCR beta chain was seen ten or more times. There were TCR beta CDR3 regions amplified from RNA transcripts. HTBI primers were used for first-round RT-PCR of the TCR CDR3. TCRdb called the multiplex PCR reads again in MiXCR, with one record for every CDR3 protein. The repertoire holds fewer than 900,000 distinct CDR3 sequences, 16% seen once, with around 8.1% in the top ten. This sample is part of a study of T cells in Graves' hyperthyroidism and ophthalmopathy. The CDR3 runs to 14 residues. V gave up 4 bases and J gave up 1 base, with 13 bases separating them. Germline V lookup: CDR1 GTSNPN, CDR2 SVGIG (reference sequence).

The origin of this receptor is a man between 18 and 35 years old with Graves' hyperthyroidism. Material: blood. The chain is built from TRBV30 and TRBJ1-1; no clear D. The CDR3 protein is CAWIPGLRNTEAFF. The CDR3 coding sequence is TGTGCCTGGATCCCCGGACTCCGGAACACTGAAGCTTTCTTT. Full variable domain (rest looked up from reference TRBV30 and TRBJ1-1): SQTIHQWPATLVQPVGSPLSLECTVEGTSNPNLYWYRQAAGRGLQLLFYSVGIGQISSEVPQNLSASRPQDRQFILSSKKLLLSDSGFYLCAWIPGLRNTEAFFGQGTRLTVV.